This entry features one T cell receptor beta chain sequence. Its antigen is not identified. This CDR3 contains 14 residues. After removal of 5 bases from V and 9 bases from J, the junction contained 13 bases not matched to a gene. The V gene's germline CDR1 is MNHEY and CDR2 SVGAGI. The data were taken from a study of radiotherapy plus CTLA-4 blockade in lung cancer. Overall study results and limits: Tumor-derived TCR clones expanded in blood after radiotherapy plus ipilimumab.

Data came from immunoSEQ multiplex PCR; TCRdb stores just in-frame clones and leaves some out. The sample gives approximately 98,000 clones, 80% to 85% of which show up once; 3% to 3.5% is in the top ten. The chain has TRBV6-5 and TRBJ2-7; 7 bases fit TRBD2. Here the sequenced sample was peripheral blood, taken from a patient treated with radiotherapy plus ipilimumab. The TCR sequence derives from a human donor with non-small cell lung cancer who had a partial response to radiotherapy plus ipilimumab. Here the CDR3 reads CASSEQGGRSVQYF. The DNA of the CDR3 is TGTGCCAGCAGTGAGCAGGGCGGGAGATCTGTGCAGTACTTC.